The 21 T cell receptor beta chains given below trace back to one sample, sequenced in a study of cytomegalovirus exposure and HLA in healthy donors. The PCR ran on 60 Vbeta and 13 Jbeta primers. Data came from immunoSEQ multiplex PCR; TCRdb stores just in-frame clones and leaves some out. This sample has about 110,000 clones, with approximately 82% found just once. Sequenced: PBMCs. These receptor sequences come from a man aged 40-50 years in good health and CMV-seronegative.

This chain links TRBV11-1 with TRBJ1-1; maybe TRBD1 (5 bases). This CDR3 comprises 14 residues. The ends were cut back, 5 bases at V and 5 bases at J, with 15 bases in the middle. CDR1 and CDR2 from the germline V gene are SGHAT and FQDESV (reference sequence). Written as DNA, the CDR3 is TGTGCCAGCAGCGCTTCCAGGGAGGGGACTGAAGCTTTCTTT. Protein: CASSASREGTEAFF.

The sample holds a few counts of this clone. The J gene is TRBJ2-3, the V gene TRBV10-2, with 8 nucleotides matching TRBD2. CDR1 and CDR2 from the germline V gene are WSHSY and SAAADI. This CDR3 is 14 amino acids long. Trimming cost V 3 bases and J 3 bases; bases outside gene matches: 2. The CDR3: CASSDGGATDTQYF. The CDR3 bases are TGCGCCAGCAGTGACGGGGGGGCAACAGATACGCAGTATTTT.

This clone turned up a few times. The rearrangement uses TRBV5-6 and TRBJ2-1; TRBD2 matches 7 bases. CDR1 is SGHDT and CDR2 is YYEEEE in the germline V gene. The CDR3 is made up of 14 amino acids. The trim removed 3 bases at V and 8 bases at J, leaving 8 bases unmatched. The CDR3: CASSWAPGGDEQFF. CDR3 nucleotides: TGTGCCAGCAGCTGGGCCCCGGGAGGCGATGAGCAGTTCTTC.

In this sample, this clone turned up a few times. The V gene is TRBV6-1, the J gene TRBJ2-7; TRBD2 aligns across 11 bases. V trimming: 6 bases; J trimming: 0 bases; junction bases outside the gene matches: 4. The CDR3 sequence is 15 residues long. Germline V gene lookup returns CDR1 MNHNS and CDR2 SASEGT. DNA of the CDR3: TGTGCCAGCAGCGGGACTAGCGGCCTCTCCTACGAGCAGTACTTC. Its protein is CASSGTSGLSYEQYF.

This clone was found once. The chain joins TRBV19 to TRBJ2-1; D is uncertain. The V and J ends lost 7 bases and 6 bases respectively, with 7 bases between them. CDR1 is LNHDA and CDR2 is SQIVND in the germline V gene (reference sequence). There are 11 residues in the CDR3. CDR3 coding DNA: TGTGCCAGTAAAGCGCTCAATGAGCAGTTCTTC. Protein product: CASKALNEQFF. Full variable domain (remainder filled in from reference TRBV19 and TRBJ2-1): DGGITQSPKYLFRKEGQNVTLSCEQNLNHDAMYWYRQDPGQGLRLIYYSQIVNDFQKGDIAEGYSVSREKKESFPLTVTSAQKNPTAFYLCASKALNEQFFGPGTRLTVL.

The chain carries TRBV14 and TRBJ2-3; 7 positions match TRBD2. Germline V gives CDR1 SGHDN, CDR2 FVKESK. The V segment lost 0 bases and the J segment 5 bases; nucleotides outside the gene matches: 8. The CDR3 is 16 amino acids. The CDR3 coding sequence is TGTGCCAGCAGCCAAGATGGGGAGGGCATCAGAGATACGCAGTATTTT. This translates into CASSQDGEGIRDTQYF.

Of note for this clone: Other DNA sequences in this sample translate to the same CDR3. The chain couples TRBV7-8 to TRBJ2-2; TRBD2 might be the D (6 bases). Germline values: CDR1 SGHVS, CDR2 FQNEAQ. The V and J ends lost 1 base and 0 bases respectively, with 15 bases between them. The CDR3 extends over 18 amino acids. The chain's CDR3 is CASSLDSEGLSNTGELFF. CDR3 DNA: TGTGCCAGCAGCTTAGATTCGGAGGGACTTTCGAACACCGGGGAGCTGTTTTTT.

V usage is TRBV19 and J usage is TRBJ2-7; TRBD2 agrees at 14 bases. V trimming: 6 bases; J trimming: 2 bases; junction bases outside the gene matches: 3. CDR3 length: 15 amino acids. Germline CDR1 LNHDA, CDR2 SQIVND (reference sequence). The chain's CDR3 is CASRLTSGGAYEQYF. The CDR3 bases are TGTGCCAGTAGACTGACTAGCGGGGGGGCCTACGAGCAGTACTTC. Supplemented by reference TRBV19 and TRBJ2-7, the full variable domain reads DGGITQSPKYLFRKEGQNVTLSCEQNLNHDAMYWYRQDPGQGLRLIYYSQIVNDFQKGDIAEGYSVSREKKESFPLTVTSAQKNPTAFYLCASRLTSGGAYEQYFGPGTRLTVT.

This clone was detected only a few times. The gene calls are TRBV27 and TRBJ1-4; D unclear. This CDR3 is built from 15 residues. Germline V gives CDR1 MNHEY, CDR2 SMNVEV (reference sequence). V lost 0 bases to trimming and J lost 3 bases, with 8 bases between them. CDR3 sequence: CASSLSGRPNEKLFF. The CDR3 nucleotides read TGTGCCAGCAGTTTATCGGGCAGACCTAATGAAAAACTGTTTTTT.

This sequence joins TRBV27 and TRBJ1-5, with D hard to call. The V end lost 6 bases, the J end lost 0 bases, and 9 bases lay between the germline ends. The CDR3 length is 14 residues. The germline V gene encodes CDR1 MNHEY and CDR2 SMNVEV (reference sequence). The chain's CDR3 is CASSQVYSNQPQHF. The CDR3 DNA reads TGTGCCAGCAGCCAGGTCTATAGCAATCAGCCCCAGCATTTT.

This chain links TRBV4-1 with TRBJ2-7; maybe TRBD1 (6 bases). This CDR3 spans 16 amino acids. V lost 1 base, J lost 4 bases, and 17 bases lay in between. CDR1 is MGHRA, CDR2 YSYEKL, per germline. The DNA of the CDR3 is TGCGCCAGCAGCCAAGTAGCAGGGGATCGTCGGTACGAGCAGTACTTC. The encoded protein is CASSQVAGDRRYEQYF.

This clone showed up just a few times. This chain connects TRBV9 to TRBJ2-1, with TRBD1 matching 7 bases. The length of the CDR3 is 18 residues. Per germline, CDR1 SGDLS and CDR2 YYNGEE. V shed 3 bases and J 0 bases; nucleotides not matched to a gene: 12. The CDR3 DNA follows: TGTGCCAGCAGCGACTCCCCTGGGACAGCCAGCTCCTACAATGAGCAGTTCTTC. It codes for CASSDSPGTASSYNEQFF. The complete variable domain, with remaining parts taken from reference TRBV9 and TRBJ2-1, reads DSGVTQTPKHLITATGQRVTLRCSPRSGDLSVYWYQQSLDQGLQFLIQYYNGEERAKGNILERFSAQQFPDLHSELNLSSLELGDSALYFCASSDSPGTASSYNEQFFGPGTRLTVL.

This chain joins TRBV5-4 and TRBJ1-6; a weak D match, TRBD1 (5 bases). The ends were cut back, 5 bases at V and 0 bases at J, with 9 bases in the middle. The CDR3 is made up of 15 amino acids. The V gene's germline CDR1 is SGHNT and CDR2 YYREEE (reference sequence). CDR3 residues: CASRKQGSYNSPLHF. The DNA of the CDR3 is TGTGCCAGCAGGAAGCAGGGCTCCTATAATTCACCCCTCCACTTT.

The genes are TRBV4-2 and TRBJ1-2; 9 bases map to TRBD1. The ends lost 8 bases at V and 6 bases at J; junction bases unmatched: 16. Looked up from germline, CDR1 is LGHNA and CDR2 is YNFKEQ. This CDR3 comprises 16 residues. For the CDR3, the DNA is TGTGCCAGCGGCCGTAACGTCGGACAGGGGAGAAATGGCTACACCTTC. Translation gives CASGRNVGQGRNGYTF.

J is TRBJ1-3 and V is TRBV13; D ambiguous. The CDR3 extends over 16 amino acids. CDR1 and CDR2 (germline): PRHDT, FYEKMQ (reference sequence). Trimming cost V 5 bases and J 0 bases, with 14 bases left between them. Here the CDR3 reads CASSPSPVVSGNTIYF. CDR3 coding DNA: TGTGCCAGCAGCCCGTCTCCTGTCGTCTCTGGAAACACCATATATTTT.

The V and J genes are TRBV5-4 and TRBJ1-2; D is perhaps TRBD1 (5 bases). The CDR3 is 15 residues long. Trimming left V 1 base short and J 3 bases short, with 13 bases between. The V gene's germline CDR1 is SGHNT and CDR2 YYREEE (reference sequence). The CDR3, as DNA: TGTGCCAGCAGCTTGTTCCAGGGCGGATACTATGGCTACACCTTC. This sequence encodes CASSLFQGGYYGYTF.

The rearrangement joins TRBV18 to TRBJ1-4, with TRBD1 as a possible D gene (5 bases). Trimming took 2 bases from V and 3 from J, leaving 10 bases between them. The CDR3 has 15 residues. From germline, CDR1 is KGHSH and CDR2 LQKENI. In nucleotides, the CDR3 is TGTGCCAGCTCACCAGAGGCGGGACCTAATGAAAAACTGTTTTTT. This sequence encodes CASSPEAGPNEKLFF.

The V call is TRBV4-2, the J call TRBJ2-3; the match to TRBD1 covers 8 bases. CDR1 is LGHNA, CDR2 YNFKEQ, per germline. The CDR3 runs to 14 residues. V lost 1 base to trimming and J lost 4 bases; unmatched junction nucleotides: 1. CDR3 in amino acids: CASSQGTGPDTQYF. CDR3 DNA sequence: TGTGCCAGCAGCCAAGGGACAGGGCCAGATACGCAGTATTTT.

This chain uses TRBV7-2 with TRBJ2-3, with 8 bases that match TRBD2. The CDR3 contains 16 residues. V lost 1 base, J lost 1 base, and 4 bases stayed unmatched. Germline CDR1 is SGHTA and CDR2 is FQGNSA. CDR3 nucleotides: TGTGCCAGCAGCTTAGAGGGGCGGGGGGGCACAGATACGCAGTATTTT. Translation gives CASSLEGRGGTDTQYF.

This clone was found a few times. The chain couples TRBV19 to TRBJ2-3; TRBD2 is a possible D gene (5 bases). The V end lost 6 bases, the J end lost 0 bases, and 13 bases lay between the germline ends. CDR1 is LNHDA and CDR2 is SQIVND in the germline V gene (reference sequence). CDR3 length equals 15 residues. As DNA, the CDR3 is TGTGCCAGTAGCATCCGGGGTCTGAGCACAGATACGCAGTATTTT. Translating it yields CASSIRGLSTDTQYF. Combining the CDR3 with reference TRBV19 and TRBJ2-3 gives the whole variable domain DGGITQSPKYLFRKEGQNVTLSCEQNLNHDAMYWYRQDPGQGLRLIYYSQIVNDFQKGDIAEGYSVSREKKESFPLTVTSAQKNPTAFYLCASSIRGLSTDTQYFGPGTRLTVL.

V gene TRBV7-9 combines with J gene TRBJ1-1, with 8 bases aligning to TRBD1. Germline trimming cut 5 bases from V and 4 bases from J; bases unmatched to any gene: 6. The length of the CDR3 is 14 residues. The germline V gene encodes CDR1 SEHNR and CDR2 FQNEAQ (reference sequence). CDR3 loop: CASSEDRDITEAFF. DNA of the CDR3: TGTGCCAGCAGCGAGGACAGGGACATCACTGAAGCTTTCTTT.